One and the same sample provided the 10 T cell receptor beta chains below, sequenced in a study of blood T cell repertoires in COVID-19. Only in-frame clones appear in the TCRdb table, and some are missing; sequencing was by immunoSEQ multiplex PCR. The sample carries a few hundred thousand clones, less than 85% recorded once. The sequenced material came from PBMCs or T cells enriched from blood (not recorded which). The receptors derive from a man aged 40-55 years who had recovered from COVID-19.

The chain uses TRBV28 and TRBJ2-7; possibly TRBD1 for D (5 bases). V lost 7 bases to trimming and J lost 0 bases, with 10 bases between them. This CDR3 is 13 amino acids long. In germline, CDR1 is MDHEN, CDR2 SYDVKM. The CDR3 is CASIDSSSYEQYF. DNA of the CDR3: TGTGCCAGCATCGACAGCTCCTCCTACGAGCAGTACTTC.

The chain has TRBV18 and TRBJ2-7, with TRBD1 identical over 8 bases. In germline, CDR1 is KGHSH, CDR2 LQKENI. The length of the CDR3 is 16 residues. V lost 3 bases, J lost 6 bases, and 13 bases stayed unmatched. CDR3 protein: CASSPDIGQGWAEQYF. DNA of the CDR3: TGTGCCAGCTCACCCGATATTGGACAGGGATGGGCCGAGCAGTACTTC.

This clone turned up a few times. V usage is TRBV2 and J usage is TRBJ1-4, with D tentatively TRBD1 (5 bases). This CDR3 is built from 13 residues. Germline CDR1 reads SNHLY; CDR2 reads FYNNEI. The V end lost 7 bases, the J end lost 7 bases, and 13 bases lay between the germline ends. CDR3 sequence reads: CASIRGMGEKLFF. The CDR3 nucleotides are TGTGCCAGCATCCGGGGGATGGGTGAAAAACTGTTTTTT.

The V call is TRBV25-1, the J call TRBJ2-7, with D hard to call. V lost 4 bases and J lost 0, with 10 bases in between. The CDR3 consists of 14 residues. CDR1 is MGHDK, CDR2 SYGVNS, per germline. In DNA form, the CDR3 reads TGTGCCAGCAGTGGCCAGGATTCCTCCTACGAGCAGTACTTC. Amino acid sequence: CASSGQDSSYEQYF.

The V and J genes are TRBV18 and TRBJ2-1; TRBD2 matches at 9 bases. CDR1 KGHSH and CDR2 LQKENI come from the germline V gene. The CDR3 runs 15 residues. V was clipped by 3 bases and J by 7 bases; unmatched bases: 7. CDR3 sequence (DNA): TGTGCCAGCTCACCTAGCGGGAGTGGAGGGAATGAGCAGTTCTTC. This codes for CASSPSGSGGNEQFF.

J is TRBJ2-7 and V is TRBV5-1, with 8 bases matching TRBD2. V dropped 2 bases and J dropped 0; count of bases not matched to a gene: 1. In germline, CDR1 is SGHRS, CDR2 YFSETQ. The CDR3 contains 14 residues. The CDR3 region is CASSFTSGSYEQYF. As DNA, the CDR3 is TGCGCCAGCAGCTTTACTAGCGGCTCCTACGAGCAGTACTTC.

The V gene is TRBV19, the J gene TRBJ2-2; 8 nucleotides match TRBD1. Germline assignment: CDR1 LNHDA and CDR2 SQIVND (reference sequence). The junction had 15 bases not matched to a gene; V was cut back by 4 bases and J by 5 bases. The CDR3 consists of 18 residues. CDR3 coding DNA: TGTGCCAGTAGTACAGGGGGCGTGTACAGTCTGACGACCGGGGAGCTGTTTTTT. The encoded protein is CASSTGGVYSLTTGELFF.

V gene TRBV9 combines with J gene TRBJ2-1, with a possible D match to TRBD2 (6 bases). There are 16 residues in the CDR3. Germline V gene lookup returns CDR1 SGDLS and CDR2 YYNGEE. V lost 3 bases and J 1 base, leaving 14 bases between the germline ends. The CDR3: CASSAWDSGSYNEQFF. Here the CDR3 DNA reads TGTGCCAGCAGCGCCTGGGATAGCGGATCCTACAATGAGCAGTTCTTC. Filled out from reference TRBV9 and TRBJ2-1, the complete variable domain reads DSGVTQTPKHLITATGQRVTLRCSPRSGDLSVYWYQQSLDQGLQFLIQYYNGEERAKGNILERFSAQQFPDLHSELNLSSLELGDSALYFCASSAWDSGSYNEQFFGPGTRLTVL.

This sequence joins TRBV6-5 and TRBJ2-7; TRBD2 agrees at 8 bases. J lost 4 bases, V lost 7 bases, and 3 bases had no gene match. CDR3 length equals 12 residues. Per the germline V gene, CDR1 is MNHEY and CDR2 is SVGAGI. The DNA of the CDR3 is TGTGCCAGCAATCGGGGGGGGTACGAGCAGTACTTC. Residues: CASNRGGYEQYF.

The chain links TRBV28 to TRBJ1-5; D not certain. The V end was cut by 5 bases, the J end by 2 bases, with 19 bases between. The CDR3 extends over 17 amino acids. Germline CDR1 and CDR2: MDHEN and SYDVKM. The CDR3 here is CASSPRGIFIGNQPQHF. The CDR3 DNA sequence: TGTGCCAGCAGTCCCCGAGGAATTTTCATAGGCAATCAGCCCCAGCATTTT.